The TCR beta chain under discussion was sequenced for a study of long-term antiretroviral therapy in people with HIV. Run at survey level, the immunoSEQ assay was version v3.0. TCRdb keeps only in-frame clones here, not all; method: immunoSEQ multiplex PCR. The data hold 23,000 or so clones, with around 83% observed a single time. This clone was found a few times. This receptor was obtained from a man over 45 with HIV. This specimen consisted of unsorted PBMCs, obtained 0.4 years after starting antiretroviral therapy.

This CDR3 is CATSRSQVSNTEAFF. CDR3 DNA: TGTGCCACCAGCAGGAGCCAGGTCTCGAACACTGAAGCTTTCTTT. The rearrangement joins TRBV15 to TRBJ1-1; D is uncertain. Trimming left V 3 bases short and J 1 base short, with 12 bases between. CDR3 length equals 15 residues. Germline CDR1 LNHNV, CDR2 YYDKDF (reference sequence).